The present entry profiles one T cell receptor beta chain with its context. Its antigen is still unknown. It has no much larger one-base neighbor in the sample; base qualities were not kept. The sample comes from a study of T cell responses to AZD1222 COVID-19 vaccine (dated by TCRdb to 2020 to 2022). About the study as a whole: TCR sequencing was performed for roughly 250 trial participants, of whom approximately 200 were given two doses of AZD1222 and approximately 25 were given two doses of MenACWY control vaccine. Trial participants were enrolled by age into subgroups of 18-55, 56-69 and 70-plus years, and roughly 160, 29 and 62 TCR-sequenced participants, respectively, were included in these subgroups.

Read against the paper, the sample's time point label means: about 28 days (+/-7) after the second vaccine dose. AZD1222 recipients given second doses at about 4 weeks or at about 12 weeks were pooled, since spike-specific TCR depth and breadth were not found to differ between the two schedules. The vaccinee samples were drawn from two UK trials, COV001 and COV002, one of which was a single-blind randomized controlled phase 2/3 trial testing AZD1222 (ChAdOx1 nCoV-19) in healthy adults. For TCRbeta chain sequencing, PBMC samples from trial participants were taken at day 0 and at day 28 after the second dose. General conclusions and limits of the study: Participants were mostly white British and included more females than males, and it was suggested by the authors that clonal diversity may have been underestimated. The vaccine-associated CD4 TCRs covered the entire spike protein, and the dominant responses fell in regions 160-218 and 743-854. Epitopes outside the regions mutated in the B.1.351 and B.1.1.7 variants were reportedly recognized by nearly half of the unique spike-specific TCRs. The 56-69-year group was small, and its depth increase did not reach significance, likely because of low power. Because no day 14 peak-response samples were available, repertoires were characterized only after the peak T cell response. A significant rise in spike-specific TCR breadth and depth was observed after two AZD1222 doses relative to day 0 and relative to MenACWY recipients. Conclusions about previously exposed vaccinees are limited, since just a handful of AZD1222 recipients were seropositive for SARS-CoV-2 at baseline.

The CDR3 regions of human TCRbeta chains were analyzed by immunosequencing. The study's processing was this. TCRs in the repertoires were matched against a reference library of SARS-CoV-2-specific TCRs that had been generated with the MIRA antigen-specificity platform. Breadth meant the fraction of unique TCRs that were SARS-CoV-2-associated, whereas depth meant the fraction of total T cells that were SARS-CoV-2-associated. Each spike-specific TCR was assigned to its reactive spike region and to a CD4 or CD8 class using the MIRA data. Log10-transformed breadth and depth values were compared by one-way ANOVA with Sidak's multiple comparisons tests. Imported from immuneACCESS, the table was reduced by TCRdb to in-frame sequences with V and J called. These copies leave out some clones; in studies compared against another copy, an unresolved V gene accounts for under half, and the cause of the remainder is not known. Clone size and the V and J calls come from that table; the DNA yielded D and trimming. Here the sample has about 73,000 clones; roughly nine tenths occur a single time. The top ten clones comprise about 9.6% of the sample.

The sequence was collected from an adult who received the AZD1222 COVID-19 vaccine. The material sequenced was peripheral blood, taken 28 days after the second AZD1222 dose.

The bases read TGTGCCAGCAGTGAAGGGACAGGGGGCGCATTCATAGCTTTCTTT. Its protein reads: CASSEGTGGAFIAFF. This receptor chain uses TRBV6-1 and TRBJ1-1; TRBD1 fits 11 bases in the junction. The cysteine opens and the phenylalanine closes a CDR3 of 15 amino acids. The entry retains the CDR3 DNA only, 45 bases that are in frame from base 1. V has 1 base trimmed and J has 10 bases trimmed; junction bases matching no gene number 8. Sequences MNHNS (CDR1) and SASEGT (CDR2) are obtained from the germline V gene.